The present T cell receptor beta chain was sequenced within a study of blood T cell repertoires in COVID-19. Per germline, CDR1 LGHDT and CDR2 YNNKEL (reference sequence). Trimming pared 1 base from V and 5 bases from J, leaving 8 bases between. CDR3 length: 13 amino acids. TCRdb's copy holds only in-frame clones and misses some; the assay was immunoSEQ multiplex PCR. The sample consists of tens of thousands of clones, approximately 89% of them appearing once. The chain carries TRBV3-1 (or the pseudogene TRBV3-2) and TRBJ2-5, with D hard to call. The clonotype originates from a woman in her sixties or seventies with acute or convalescent COVID-19. The sample consisted of peripheral blood. The CDR3 loop is CASSQVSSETQYF. The CDR3 DNA reads TGTGCCAGCAGCCAAGTGTCGAGCGAGACCCAGTACTTC.